This section outlines one TCR beta chain sequence together with its context. The data were taken from a study of T cell responses to AZD1222 COVID-19 vaccine. TCRdb keeps only in-frame clones here, not all; method: immunoSEQ multiplex PCR. The sample has some 58,000 clones; around 90% are singletons. The source was peripheral blood, collected on day 0 of AZD1222 vaccination. The receptor was derived from an adult in good health.

The CDR3 region has the DNA TGTGCCTCCCCACGGACAGGGAGTTCCCAAGATACGCAGTATTTT. This sequence encodes CASPRTGSSQDTQYF. The chain has TRBV30 and TRBJ2-3; 8 bases are a match to TRBD1. The CDR3 has 15 residues. V gave up 7 bases and J gave up 5 bases; unmatched junction bases: 14. Germline lookup yields CDR1 GTSNPN and CDR2 SVGIG (reference sequence).